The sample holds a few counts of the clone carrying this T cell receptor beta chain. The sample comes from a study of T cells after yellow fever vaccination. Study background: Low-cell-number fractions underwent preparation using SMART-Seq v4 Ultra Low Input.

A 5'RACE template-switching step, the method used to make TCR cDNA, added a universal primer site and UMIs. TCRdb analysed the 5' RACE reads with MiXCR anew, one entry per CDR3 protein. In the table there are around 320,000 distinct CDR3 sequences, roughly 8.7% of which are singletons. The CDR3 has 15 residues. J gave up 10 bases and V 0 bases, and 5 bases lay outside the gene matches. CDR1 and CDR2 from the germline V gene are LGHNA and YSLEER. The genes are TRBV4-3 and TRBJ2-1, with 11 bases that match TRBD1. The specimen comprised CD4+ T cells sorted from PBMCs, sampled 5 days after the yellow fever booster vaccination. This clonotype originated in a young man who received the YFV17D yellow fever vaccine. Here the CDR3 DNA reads TGCGCCAGCAGCCAAGAGGGGACAGGGGGGCGGGAGCAGTTCTTC. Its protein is CASSQEGTGGREQFF.